These 27 T cell receptor beta chains originate from one sample sequenced in a study of T-cell reconstitution after alpha-beta-depleted transplantation in children. For TCRbeta, the library was prepared with unique molecular identifiers. TCRdb analysed the PCR reads with MiXCR anew, one entry per CDR3 protein. The sample carries about 290,000 distinct CDR3 sequences, around 10% recorded once. The material was PBMCs, obtained before TCRalphabeta/CD19-depleted stem cell transplant. Every receptor here comes from a boy under three years old with acute myeloid leukemia, due to receive a stem cell transplant.

This clonotype was seen repeatedly, ten times or more. The chain links TRBV29-1 to TRBJ2-7; 12 bases match TRBD2. The CDR3 length is 13 residues. Per germline, CDR1 SQVTM and CDR2 ANQGSEA. V shed 6 bases, J shed 3 bases, and the junction held 3 bases outside the gene matches. CDR3 nucleotides: TGCAGCGTCCGGACTAGCGGGGACTACGAGCAGTACTTC. It specifies CSVRTSGDYEQYF.

This clonotype was recorded at least ten times. The chain joins TRBV5-1 to TRBJ1-2, with 10 bases that match TRBD1. Germline V lookup: CDR1 SGHRS, CDR2 YFSETQ. The trim removed 0 bases at V and 3 bases at J, leaving 5 bases unmatched. The CDR3 runs to 16 residues. The CDR3: CASSLVGTGEDYGYTF. The CDR3 nucleotides are TGCGCCAGCAGCTTGGTCGGGACAGGGGAGGACTATGGCTACACCTTC.

This clonotype occurred a few times. The chain is built from TRBV19 and TRBJ2-5; 9 bases are shared with TRBD1. The V gene end was trimmed by 9 bases and the J gene end by 1 base; junction bases not matched to a gene: 9. The CDR3 has 15 amino acids. Germline assignment: CDR1 LNHDA and CDR2 SQIVND (reference sequence). CDR3 DNA sequence: TGTGCCAGCCACCCCTGGGGACAGGGCCAAGAGACCCAGTACTTC. Amino acids: CASHPWGQGQETQYF.

Comments on this clonotype: This may be a read error: a much more frequent sequence differs by one nucleotide. This CDR3 is CASRTLDYEQYF. The CDR3 DNA sequence: TGTGCCAGCAGAACACTCGACTACGAGCAGTACTTC. The gene calls are TRBV6-5 and TRBJ2-7; D not certain. This CDR3 has 12 residues. The germline V gene encodes CDR1 MNHEY and CDR2 SVGAGI. Deletions cut 6 bases from V and 3 bases from J, with 9 bases between.

This clonotype was recorded at least ten times. The J gene is TRBJ2-3, the V gene TRBV9; 7 bases map to TRBD2. The J segment lost 2 bases and the V segment lost 0 bases, leaving 9 bases of the junction unmatched. The germline V gene encodes CDR1 SGDLS and CDR2 YYNGEE. CDR3 length equals 17 residues. The DNA for the CDR3 is TGTGCCAGCAGCGTAGCTACGGCGGGAGTGATCACAGATACGCAGTATTTT. Protein: CASSVATAGVITDTQYF.

This clonotype was counted ten times or more. The genes are TRBV4-3 and TRBJ2-1; the D gene could be TRBD1 or TRBD2 (6 bases each). The germline gives CDR1 LGHNA, CDR2 YSLEER. V was trimmed by 1 base and J by 6 bases, leaving 16 bases between them. The CDR3 sequence is 16 residues long. The CDR3 nucleotides read TGCGCCAGCAGCCAAGTAGGAGGGAGAGGGGGCAATGAGCAGTTCTTC. This codes for CASSQVGGRGGNEQFF.

CDR3 sequence reads: CSARQKVNTEAFF. CDR3 coding DNA: TGCAGTGCTAGACAGAAGGTGAACACTGAAGCTTTCTTT. The V gene is TRBV20-1, the J gene TRBJ1-1; D remains ambiguous. Trimming left V 2 bases short and J 0 bases short, with 7 bases between. CDR1 and CDR2 (germline): DFQATT, SNEGSKA (reference sequence). The CDR3 is 13 amino acids.

This clonotype was recorded a few times. The chain's CDR3 is CASSAWTSGSPYNEQFF. The CDR3 DNA reads TGTGCCAGCAGCGCCTGGACTAGCGGGAGCCCTTACAATGAGCAGTTCTTC. This chain connects TRBV7-2 to TRBJ2-1, with TRBD2 matching over 13 bases. Germline loops: CDR1 SGHTA, CDR2 FQGNSA. Losses at the gene ends were 5 bases for V and 4 bases for J; bases not matched to a gene: 8. The CDR3 consists of 17 residues.

The sample holds many counts of this clonotype. This sequence joins TRBV20-1 and TRBJ2-3; 8 nucleotides align to TRBD2. The V segment lost 5 bases and the J segment 3 bases; nucleotides outside the gene matches: 10. This CDR3 is built from 15 residues. CDR1 and CDR2 from the germline V gene are DFQATT and SNEGSKA (reference sequence). The CDR3 DNA is TGCAGTGCTCCCCCGGGACTAGTGAAAACAGATACGCAGTATTTT. Its translation is CSAPPGLVKTDTQYF.

With regard to this clonotype: This may be a read error: a much more frequent sequence differs by one nucleotide. The chain recombines TRBV9 with TRBJ1-5; 8 bases agree with TRBD1. CDR3 length equals 14 residues. V gave up 3 bases and J gave up 7 bases; unmatched junction bases: 6. Germline CDR1 and CDR2: SGDLS and YYNGEE. CDR3 amino acids: CASSADREQQPQHF. DNA of the CDR3: TGTGCCAGCAGCGCGGACAGGGAGCAACAGCCCCAGCATTTT.

This clonotype has a count of ten or more. The V and J genes are TRBV28 and TRBJ2-7; 10 bases are shared with TRBD1. CDR1 is MDHEN, CDR2 SYDVKM, per germline. Unmatched junction bases numbered 9, after V lost 4 bases and J lost 3 bases. This CDR3 comprises 16 residues. Here the CDR3 reads CASSSPGQGRVYEQYF. DNA for the CDR3: TGTGCCAGCAGTTCCCCGGGACAGGGGCGGGTCTACGAGCAGTACTTC.

In this sample, this clonotype turned up many times. The chain combines TRBV6-5 with TRBJ1-4; D possibly corresponds to TRBD1 (5 bases). CDR1 MNHEY and CDR2 SVGAGI come from the germline V gene. V gave up 4 bases and J gave up 5 bases, with 11 bases separating them. This CDR3 is built from 14 residues. The CDR3: CASSFRVRNEKLFF. The DNA of the CDR3 is TGTGCCAGCAGTTTCAGGGTACGGAATGAAAAACTGTTTTTT.

This clonotype was detected ten times or more. This chain joins TRBV11-2 and TRBJ2-3, with TRBD2 identical over 8 bases. This CDR3 comprises 16 residues. Germline V gene lookup returns CDR1 SGHAT and CDR2 FQNNGV. The junction had 5 bases not matched to a gene; V was cut back by 0 bases and J by 3 bases. The CDR3 spells CASSLDGGARTDTQYF. Written as DNA, the CDR3 is TGTGCCAGCAGCTTAGACGGGGGGGCCAGGACAGATACGCAGTATTTT.

The chain employs TRBV24-1 and TRBJ2-2; TRBD2 is a possible D gene (5 bases). The V gene lost 6 bases and the J gene lost 2 bases, with 9 bases spanning the gap. Germline CDR1 and CDR2: KGHDR and SFDVKD. The CDR3 spans 14 residues. The CDR3 loop reads CATSTRLNTGELFF. CDR3 DNA: TGTGCCACCAGTACTAGGCTTAACACCGGGGAGCTGTTTTTT.

This clonotype was detected many times. The rearrangement links TRBV29-1 to TRBJ1-5, with a tentative D call TRBD1 (6 bases). V lost 4 bases and J lost 2, with 6 bases in between. CDR3 size: 12 residues. The V gene's germline CDR1 is SQVTM and CDR2 ANQGSEA. Here the CDR3 DNA reads TGCAGCGTTGGACAGGGCAATCAGCCCCAGCATTTT. It encodes CSVGQGNQPQHF.

V and J are TRBV7-3 and TRBJ1-1; the D is unclear. The CDR3 extends over 13 amino acids. V lost 8 bases and J 4 bases, leaving 14 bases between the germline ends. The germline CDR1 and CDR2 sequences are SGHTA and FQGTGA. This CDR3 reads CASFIPRATEAFF. The CDR3 DNA sequence: TGTGCCAGCTTCATCCCTAGGGCCACTGAAGCTTTCTTT.

This clonotype was seen many times. The chain couples TRBV7-9 to TRBJ1-2; D uncertain. V lost 4 bases, J lost 8 bases, and 8 bases lay in between. CDR1 is SEHNR and CDR2 is FQNEAQ in the germline V gene (reference sequence). CDR3 length: 11 amino acids. The CDR3 region is CASSSARGYTF. In nucleotides, the CDR3 is TGTGCCAGCAGCTCGGCCCGCGGCTACACCTTC. The variable domain in full, completed from reference TRBV7-9 and TRBJ1-2, reads DTGVSQNPRHKITKRGQNVTFRCDPISEHNRLYWYRQTLGQGPEFLTYFQNEAQLEKSRLLSDRFSAERPKGSFSTLEIQRTEQGDSAMYLCASSSARGYTFGSGTRLTVV.

The sample holds a few counts of this clonotype. The genes are TRBV20-1 and TRBJ2-3, with 9 bases identical to TRBD2. The V segment lost 6 bases and the J segment 2 bases; nucleotides outside the gene matches: 6. Germline lookup yields CDR1 DFQATT and CDR2 SNEGSKA (reference sequence). There are 14 residues in the CDR3. The CDR3 here is CSARAGGITDTQYF. As DNA, the CDR3 is TGCAGTGCCCGGGCGGGAGGGATCACAGATACGCAGTATTTT.

The chain joins TRBV7-9 to TRBJ1-1; D perhaps matches TRBD1 (6 bases). Between the trimmed V and J ends, which lost 4 bases and 11 bases, there was a span of 20 bases. This CDR3 has 14 amino acids. CDR1 and CDR2 from the germline V gene are SEHNR and FQNEAQ (reference sequence). Written as DNA, the CDR3 is TGTGCCAGCAGCTCTCTAGGGGGGCGTTTGTGGGCTTTCTTT. Encoded protein: CASSSLGGRLWAFF.

This clonotype was counted many times. The gene calls are TRBV20-1 and TRBJ2-2; TRBD1 agrees at 9 bases. Germline V gene lookup returns CDR1 DFQATT and CDR2 SNEGSKA (reference sequence). Losses at the gene ends were 6 bases for V and 5 bases for J; bases not matched to a gene: 13. CDR3 length equals 16 residues. The chain's CDR3 is CSARIGGTGMTGELFF. The CDR3, as DNA: TGCAGTGCGAGAATAGGCGGGACAGGGATGACCGGGGAGCTGTTTTTT.

Ten or more counts support this clonotype. The chain is built from TRBV12-3 or TRBV12-4 and TRBJ2-6, with D hard to call. The CDR3 contains 15 residues. V shed 3 bases and J shed 0 bases, with 6 bases lying between them. The CDR3 DNA sequence: TGTGCCAGCAGTTTGTGGGGCTCTGGGGCCAACGTCCTGACTTTC. Translating gives CASSLWGSGANVLTF.

This clonotype was picked up many times. J is TRBJ2-7 and V is TRBV7-6, with D unresolved. This CDR3 is built from 15 residues. Trimming removed 5 bases from V and 3 bases from J, with 17 bases in between. Germline CDR1 is SGHVS and CDR2 is FNYEAQ. CDR3 amino acids: CASSPDPWIDYEQYF. The CDR3 nucleotides read TGTGCCAGCAGCCCTGACCCCTGGATTGACTACGAGCAGTACTTC.

This clonotype was seen repeatedly, ten times or more. The V call is TRBV9, the J call TRBJ2-1; 12 nucleotides line up with TRBD2. The CDR3 is made up of 16 amino acids. Trimming took 0 bases from V and 3 from J; bases not matched to a gene: 1. The germline V gene has CDR1 SGDLS and CDR2 YYNGEE. CDR3 nucleotides: TGTGCCAGCAGCGTAGCTAGCGGGAGGGTCTACAATGAGCAGTTCTTC. It translates to CASSVASGRVYNEQFF.

J is TRBJ2-5 and V is TRBV12-3 or TRBV12-4; 12 bases match TRBD2. CDR3 length: 15 amino acids. With V trimmed by 5 bases and J by 4 bases, 5 bases remained unmatched. This CDR3 is CASSPPSGGGETQYF. CDR3 nucleotide sequence: TGTGCCAGCAGTCCCCCTAGCGGGGGGGGAGAGACCCAGTACTTC.

This clonotype was counted at least ten times. The chain carries TRBV3-1 and TRBJ2-1; 9 bases fit TRBD2. This CDR3 is built from 15 residues. Germline CDR1 is LGHDT and CDR2 is YNNKEL (reference sequence). V lost 4 bases and J lost 10; bases outside the gene matches: 11. The CDR3 loop is CASSLASGGLGEQFF. In nucleotides, the CDR3 is TGTGCCAGCAGCCTGGCCAGCGGGGGGCTGGGAGAGCAGTTCTTC.

With respect to this clonotype: This may stem from a read error, because a much larger clone lies one nucleotide away. The chain combines TRBV7-6 with TRBJ2-7; possibly TRBD1 for D (6 bases). CDR3 length equals 14 residues. In germline, CDR1 is SGHVS, CDR2 FNYEAQ. CDR3 in amino acids: CASSQTGTYYEQHF. CDR3 nucleotide sequence: TGTGCCAGCAGCCAGACAGGTACCTACTACGAGCAGCACTTC. The whole variable domain, filled in from reference TRBV7-6 and TRBJ2-7, reads GAGVSQSPRYKVTKRGQDVALRCDPISGHVSLYWYRQALGQGPEFLTYFNYEAQQDKSGLPNDRFSAERPEGSISTLTIQRTEQRDSAMYRCASSQTGTYYEQHFGPGTRLTVT.

This clonotype has just a few counts. The chain recombines TRBV7-3 with TRBJ2-3, with D perhaps TRBD2 (6 bases). V gave up 1 base and J gave up 3 bases, with 14 bases separating them. Germline V CDR1 and CDR2: SGHTA, FQGTGA. This CDR3 has 16 amino acids. The CDR3 loop is CASSLMSVGSTDTQYF. The CDR3 bases are TGTGCCAGCAGCTTAATGTCTGTCGGGAGTACAGATACGCAGTATTTT.